This entry describes one TCR beta chain. Its specificity is not known. The read is 3 residues too short to cover the CDR3 end, so that end is filled in from the germline J gene. Method: immunoSEQ multiplex PCR; TCRdb's copy keeps in-frame clones and lacks some. The sample table includes tens of thousands of clones. CDR1 and CDR2 (germline): LNHDA, SQIVND (reference sequence). The CDR3 runs 17 residues. Trimming left V 0 bases short and J 5 bases short, with 20 bases between. These data belong to a study of T cells in women clearing cervical HPV infection. Overall study context: Blood came at first lesion visit for cases, post-clearance for controls. Findings and limits, study-wide: CIN3+ cases had significantly higher TCR richness than controls; evenness did not differ.

The chain combines TRBV19 with TRBJ2-7; the D gene is possibly TRBD1 (6 bases). Input material: blood buffy coat. The TCR was taken from a woman between 18 and 70 years old with a cervical HPV16 infection that either progressed to CIN3+ or cleared (not recorded which). The CDR3 sequence is CASSIERFTGFSDEQYF. The part of the CDR3 DNA that was read is TGTGCCAGTAGTATAGAACGATTCACAGGGTTCTCGGACGAG. Drawing the rest from reference TRBV19 and TRBJ2-7, the complete variable domain is DGGITQSPKYLFRKEGQNVTLSCEQNLNHDAMYWYRQDPGQGLRLIYYSQIVNDFQKGDIAEGYSVSREKKESFPLTVTSAQKNPTAFYLCASSIERFTGFSDEQYFGPGTRLTVT.